These 2 T cell receptor beta chains originate from one sample sequenced in a study of early T cells in non-severe SARS-CoV-2 infection. TCRdb reprocessed the 5' RACE reads with MiXCR, giving one entry per CDR3 protein. The data hold more than 35,000 distinct CDR3 sequences, with about 9.9% observed a single time. Sequenced input: whole blood. The receptors originated from an adult who was a healthcare worker with PCR-confirmed SARS-CoV-2 infection or an uninfected control (not recorded which).

This clonotype was seen at least ten times. The chain links TRBV6-5 to TRBJ2-2; a weak D match, TRBD1 (5 bases). The germline V gene has CDR1 MNHEY and CDR2 SVGAGI. This CDR3 contains 14 residues. Trimming took off 0 bases at V and 8 bases at J, with 10 bases between the two ends. CDR3 DNA: TGTGCCAGCAGTTACTCGAAGGGGATGGGGGAGCTGTTTTTT. It codes for CASSYSKGMGELFF.

Ten or more counts support this clonotype. The CDR3 protein is CAISEGEEDYGYTF. CDR3 in DNA: TGTGCCATCAGTGAAGGGGAGGAGGACTATGGCTACACCTTC. This chain links TRBV10-3 with TRBJ1-2, with D tentatively TRBD1 (5 bases). Trimming took off 3 bases at V and 3 bases at J, with 11 bases between the two ends. The CDR3 totals 14 residues. Germline CDR1 reads ENHRY; CDR2 reads SYGVKD.